Listed below are T cell receptor beta chains from one sample, sequenced in a study of T-cell memory formation after mild COVID-19. TCRdb itself ran the 5' RACE reads through MiXCR, one entry per CDR3 protein. The profile shows around 65,000 distinct CDR3 sequences, 9% to 9.5% of them singletons. Material: PBMCs or a T cell subset sorted from them (not recorded which). These receptors were taken from a man between 18 and 29 years old who had mild COVID-19 (a few samples of this study predate the infection). Cell type and time point are not known. Each CDR3 is given with its conserved first and last residue. A D gene is named only where the DNA matches it firmly. Clone size, where shown, is once, few, many, or a class for clones that have expanded.

j_call | d_call | v_call | clone_size | cdr3_aa | cdr3_nt
TRBJ2-1 | TRBD1 | TRBV27 | NA | CASKPWPGGDQFF | TGTGCCAGCAAGCCGTGGCCAGGGGGAGATCAGTTCTTC
TRBJ1-1 | NA | TRBV5-6 | NA | CASSILQGSGLSTEAFF | TGTGCCAGCAGCATCCTACAGGGTTCAGGTCTGAGCACTGAAGCTTTCTTT
TRBJ2-3 | NA | TRBV7-2 | few | CASSLGSGRTDTQYF | TGTGCCAGCAGCTTGGGTAGTGGCCGCACAGATACGCAGTATTTT
TRBJ1-4 | TRBD1 | TRBV12-3/TRBV12-4 | NA | CASSSGGSLTNEKLFF | TGTGCCAGCAGTTCAGGGGGCTCACTGACTAATGAAAAACTGTTTTTT
TRBJ2-3 | NA | TRBV7-3 | few | CASSSGTPTDTQYF | TGTGCCAGCAGTTCCGGGACACCCACAGATACGCAGTATTTT
TRBJ2-2 | TRBD2 | TRBV28 | few | CATVAGGSGAGELFF | TGTGCCACGGTAGCGGGGGGGAGCGGAGCCGGGGAGCTGTTTTTT
TRBJ2-3 | NA | TRBV7-2 | many | CASRPRPHDTQYF | TGTGCCAGCAGACCACGACCCCACGATACGCAGTATTTT
TRBJ2-1 | NA | TRBV18 | NA | CASSIDRSYNEQFF | TGTGCCAGCTCCATCGACAGGAGCTACAATGAGCAGTTCTTC
TRBJ1-1 | NA | TRBV6-2/TRBV6-3 | NA | CATWDVWTEAFF | TGTGCCACCTGGGACGTGTGGACTGAAGCTTTCTTT
TRBJ2-5 | NA | TRBV11-3 | NA | CASSLARSETQYF | TGTGCCAGCAGCTTAGCCCGGTCAGAGACCCAGTACTTC
TRBJ2-4 | NA | TRBV6-2/TRBV6-3 | many | CASSYEGLAKNIQYF | TGTGCCAGCAGTTACGAGGGACTAGCCAAAAACATTCAGTACTTC
TRBJ2-6 | NA | TRBV20-1 | few | CSAKDSSGANVLTF | TGCAGTGCTAAAGACAGCTCTGGGGCCAACGTCCTGACTTTC
TRBJ1-5 | NA | TRBV7-9 | few | CASSSRSGDLDQPQHF | TGTGCCAGCAGCTCCCGATCGGGGGACCTTGATCAGCCCCAGCATTTT
TRBJ2-2 | TRBD1 | TRBV5-4 | NA | CASSLGTGQTGELFF | TGTGCCAGCAGCTTGGGGACAGGGCAGACCGGGGAGCTGTTTTTT
TRBJ2-3 | TRBD2 | TRBV5-1 | many | CASSLNGGDTDTQYF | TGCGCCAGCAGCTTGAACGGGGGGGACACAGATACGCAGTATTTT
TRBJ1-5 | NA | TRBV2 | few | CASRPGDMSNQPQHF | TGTGCCAGCAGGCCGGGGGACATGAGCAATCAGCCCCAGCATTTT
TRBJ1-6 | NA | TRBV5-5 | NA | CASSSGGYNSPLHF | TGTGCCAGCAGCTCGGGAGGTTATAATTCACCCCTCCACTTT
TRBJ1-4 | NA | TRBV7-6 | NA | CASSFLGAPNEKLFF | TGTGCCAGCAGCTTCTTGGGGGCTCCTAATGAAAAACTGTTTTTT
TRBJ2-1 | NA | TRBV5-4 | NA | CASSLASYNEQFF | TGTGCCAGCAGCTTGGCCAGCTACAATGAGCAGTTCTTC
TRBJ1-3 | TRBD1 | TRBV18 | NA | CASSLTGTGDSDTIYF | TGTGCCAGCTCACTCACCGGGACAGGGGATTCGGACACCATATATTTT
TRBJ2-5 | TRBD1 | TRBV5-5 | few | CASGQGIPETQYF | TGTGCCAGCGGACAGGGAATTCCTGAGACCCAGTACTTC
TRBJ1-2 | TRBD1 | TRBV12-3/TRBV12-4 | NA | CASRGQGLYYGYTF | TGTGCCAGCAGAGGACAGGGGCTTTACTATGGCTACACCTTC
TRBJ2-2 | NA | TRBV6-2/TRBV6-3 | many | CASKVGGTGELFF | TGTGCCAGCAAGGTTGGGGGGACCGGGGAGCTGTTTTTT
TRBJ2-3 | NA | TRBV7-2 | many | CASSPTRAGNTQYF | TGTGCCAGCAGCCCGACGAGGGCGGGCAATACGCAGTATTTT
TRBJ1-1 | NA | TRBV7-8 | few | CASSLLPNTEAFF | TGTGCCAGCAGCTTACTGCCGAACACTGAAGCTTTCTTT
TRBJ2-7 | TRBD2 | TRBV20-1 | many | CSASGGEVQYF | TGCAGTGCTAGCGGGGGGGAGGTGCAGTACTTC
TRBJ2-3 | NA | TRBV7-9 | NA | CASSSSGIGDTQYF | TGTGCCAGCAGCTCGTCGGGTATCGGAGATACGCAGTATTTT
TRBJ2-5 | NA | TRBV5-1 | many | CASSLATGSGETQYF | TGCGCCAGCAGCTTGGCCACGGGGTCCGGGGAGACCCAGTACTTC
TRBJ2-3 | NA | TRBV4-2 | NA | CASSQLLADTQYF | TGTGCCAGCAGCCAGCTGTTGGCAGATACGCAGTATTTT
TRBJ1-2 | NA | TRBV7-9 | few | CASSSPGMGYTF | TGTGCCAGCAGCTCACCAGGGATGGGCTACACCTTC
TRBJ2-2 | NA | TRBV24-1 | many | CATSDSVTNTGELFF | TGTGCCACCAGTGATAGCGTCACGAACACCGGGGAGCTGTTTTTT
TRBJ1-3 | NA | TRBV28 | few | CASSLYRSTIYF | TGTGCCAGCAGTTTATATAGGTCCACCATATATTTT
TRBJ1-3 | NA | TRBV7-2 | few | CASSLGVGSGNTIYF | TGTGCCAGCAGCTTAGGTGTAGGATCTGGAAACACCATATATTTT
TRBJ2-1 | NA | TRBV7-6 | medium-sized | CASSLLPSSVPHEQFF | TGTGCCAGCAGCTTACTCCCCTCGTCGGTCCCCCATGAGCAGTTCTTC
TRBJ1-4 | NA | TRBV5-1 | many | CASSPMTDEKLFF | TGCGCCAGCAGCCCGATGACGGATGAAAAACTGTTTTTT
TRBJ2-5 | NA | TRBV27 | NA | CASGPGGGETQYF | TGTGCCAGCGGGCCTGGGGGTGGGGAGACCCAGTACTTC